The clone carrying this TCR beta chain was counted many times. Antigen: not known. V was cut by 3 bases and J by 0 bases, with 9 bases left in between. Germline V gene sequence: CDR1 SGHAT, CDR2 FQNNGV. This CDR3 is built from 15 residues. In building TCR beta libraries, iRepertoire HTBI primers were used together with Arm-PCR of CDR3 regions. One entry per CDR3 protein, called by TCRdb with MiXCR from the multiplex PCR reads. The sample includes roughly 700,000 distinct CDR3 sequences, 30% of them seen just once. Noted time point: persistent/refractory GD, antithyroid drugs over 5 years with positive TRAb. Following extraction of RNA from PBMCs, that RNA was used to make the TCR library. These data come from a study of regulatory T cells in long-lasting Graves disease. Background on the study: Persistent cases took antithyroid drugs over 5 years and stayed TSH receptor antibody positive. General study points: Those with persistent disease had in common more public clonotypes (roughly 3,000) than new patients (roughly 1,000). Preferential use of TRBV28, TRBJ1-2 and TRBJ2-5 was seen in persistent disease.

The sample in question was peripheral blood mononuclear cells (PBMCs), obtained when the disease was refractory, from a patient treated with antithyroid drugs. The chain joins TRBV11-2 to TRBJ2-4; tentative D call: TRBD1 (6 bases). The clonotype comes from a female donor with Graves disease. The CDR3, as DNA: TGTGCCAGCAGCTTCCAGGGGATAGCCAAAAACATTCAGTACTTC. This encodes CASSFQGIAKNIQYF.